This T cell receptor (beta chain) comes out of a study of T cells in Graves' hyperthyroidism and ophthalmopathy. General observations from the study: A model of 13 V-J pairs discriminated ophthalmopathy from stable hyperthyroidism.

Amplification yielded TCR beta CDR3 regions, with RNA transcripts as the source. TCR CDR3 underwent first-round RT-PCR with the HTBI primer set. TCRdb called the multiplex PCR reads again in MiXCR, with one record for every CDR3 protein. This table holds roughly 380,000 distinct CDR3 sequences, roughly an eighth found once. With respect to this clonotype: Antigen: not known.

Graves' hyperthyroidism was deemed stable given no ophthalmopathy progression within 18 months. Recently diagnosed hyperthyroidism of less than 2 months' duration affected patients aged 18 to 65. For the diagnoses, clinical symptoms, serum thyroxine and TRAb, thyroid ultrasound and orbital computed tomography were used. V was clipped by 0 bases and J by 0 bases, with 10 bases between them. The CDR3 has 15 residues. Germline CDR1 and CDR2: SGHRS and YFSETQ. The TCR comes from a woman aged 18-29 years with Graves' hyperthyroidism. The rearrangement uses TRBV5-1 and TRBJ2-7; D gene ambiguous. Sequences were obtained from blood. As DNA, the CDR3 is TGCGCCAGCAGCTTGGAGAGTTTTAGCTCCTACGAGCAGTACTTC. Translating gives CASSLESFSSYEQYF.